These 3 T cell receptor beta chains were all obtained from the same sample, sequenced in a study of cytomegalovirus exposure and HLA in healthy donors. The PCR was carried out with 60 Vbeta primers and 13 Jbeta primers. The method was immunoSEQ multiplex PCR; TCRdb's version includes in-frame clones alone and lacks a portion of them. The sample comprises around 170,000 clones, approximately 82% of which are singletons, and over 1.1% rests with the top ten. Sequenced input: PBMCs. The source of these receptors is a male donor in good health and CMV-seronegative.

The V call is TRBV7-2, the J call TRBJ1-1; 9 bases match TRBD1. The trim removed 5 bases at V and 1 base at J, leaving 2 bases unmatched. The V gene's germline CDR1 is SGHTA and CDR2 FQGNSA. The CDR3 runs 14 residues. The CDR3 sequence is CASSRDRANTEAFF. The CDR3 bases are TGTGCCAGCAGCCGGGACAGGGCGAACACTGAAGCTTTCTTT.

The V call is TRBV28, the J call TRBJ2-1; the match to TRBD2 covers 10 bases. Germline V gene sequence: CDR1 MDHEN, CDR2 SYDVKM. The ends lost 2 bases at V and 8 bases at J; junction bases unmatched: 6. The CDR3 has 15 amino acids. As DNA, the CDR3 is TGTGCCAGCAGTTTAAAAGCGGGAGGGTTGCATGAGCAGTTCTTC. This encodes CASSLKAGGLHEQFF.

CDR3 residues: CASSSYSLQETQYF. In DNA, the CDR3 is TGTGCCAGCAGCTCCTATTCGTTACAAGAGACCCAGTACTTC. The chain employs TRBV7-2 and TRBJ2-5, with D unresolved. CDR3 length: 14 residues. V was cut by 4 bases and J by 2 bases, with 11 bases left in between. Germline V gene sequence: CDR1 SGHTA, CDR2 FQGNSA.